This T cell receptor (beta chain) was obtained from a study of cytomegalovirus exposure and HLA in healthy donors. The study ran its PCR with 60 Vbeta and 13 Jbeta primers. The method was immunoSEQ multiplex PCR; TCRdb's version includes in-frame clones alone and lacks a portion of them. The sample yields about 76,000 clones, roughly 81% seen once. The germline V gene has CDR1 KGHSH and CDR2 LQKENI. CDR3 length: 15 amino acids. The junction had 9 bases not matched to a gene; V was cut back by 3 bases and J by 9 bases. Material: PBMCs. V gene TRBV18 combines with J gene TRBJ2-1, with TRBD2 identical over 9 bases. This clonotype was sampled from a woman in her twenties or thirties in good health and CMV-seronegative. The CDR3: CASSPPAGGFGEQFF. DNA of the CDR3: TGTGCCAGCTCACCCCCAGCGGGAGGTTTTGGTGAGCAGTTCTTC.